A selection of T cell receptor beta chains follows, all from one sample in a study of T cells after yellow fever vaccination. A single record per CDR3 protein comes from TCRdb applying MiXCR to the 5' RACE reads. The profile shows hundreds of thousands of distinct CDR3 sequences, roughly an eighth of them singletons. Sequencing used PBMCs, obtained on the day of the yellow fever booster vaccination. The receptors were gathered from a man aged 30 to 45 who received the YFV17D yellow fever vaccine. Each CDR3 is given with its conserved first and last residue. The order of the fields is J gene, clone size, V gene, D gene, CDR3 DNA, CDR3 protein. A D gene is named only where the DNA matches it firmly. A row's size may be missing; if present it is once, few, many or a size class.

j_call: TRBJ2-3; clone_size: many; v_call: TRBV20-1; d_call: .; cdr3_nt: TGCAGTGCTAGAGTCCCCAGGATTGGCACAGATACGCAGTATTTT; cdr3_aa: CSARVPRIGTDTQYF
j_call: TRBJ2-1; clone_size: many; v_call: TRBV7-8; d_call: .; cdr3_nt: TGTGCCAGCAGTCCCATCCGAAATGAGCAGTTCTTC; cdr3_aa: CASSPIRNEQFF
j_call: TRBJ1-4; clone_size: .; v_call: TRBV27; d_call: .; cdr3_nt: TGTGCCAGCAGTCCGCGACAGGAGGGGAGGGTTAATGAAAAACTGTTTTTT; cdr3_aa: CASSPRQEGRVNEKLFF
j_call: TRBJ2-5; clone_size: many; v_call: TRBV20-1; d_call: .; cdr3_nt: TGCAGTGCTAGTACGGGACCGCAAGAGACCCAGTACTTC; cdr3_aa: CSASTGPQETQYF
j_call: TRBJ2-2; clone_size: .; v_call: TRBV24-1; d_call: TRBD2; cdr3_nt: TGTGCCACCAGCGGGACTAGGGACACCGGGGAGCTGTTTTTT; cdr3_aa: CATSGTRDTGELFF
j_call: TRBJ2-6; clone_size: .; v_call: TRBV15; d_call: .; cdr3_nt: TGTGCCACCAGCAGAGCAGGGCGTGGGGCCAACGTCCTGACTTTC; cdr3_aa: CATSRAGRGANVLTF
j_call: TRBJ2-2; clone_size: few; v_call: TRBV20-1; d_call: .; cdr3_nt: TGCAGTGCCGCTAGAACTTTGACAACTCCCGGGGAGCTGTTTTTT; cdr3_aa: CSAARTLTTPGELFF
j_call: TRBJ2-1; clone_size: .; v_call: TRBV7-2; d_call: TRBD2; cdr3_nt: TGTGCCAGCAGCTACCTGCGGGAGGCCCACAATGAGCAGTTCTTC; cdr3_aa: CASSYLREAHNEQFF
j_call: TRBJ2-2; clone_size: few; v_call: TRBV3-1; d_call: .; cdr3_nt: TGTGCCAGCCGCCAAGGGCCCTTACCGAACACCGGGGAGCTGTTTTTT; cdr3_aa: CASRQGPLPNTGELFF
j_call: TRBJ2-7; clone_size: few; v_call: TRBV20-1; d_call: TRBD1; cdr3_nt: TGCAGTGCTAGAATACGGGACAGTGACGCCTACGAGCAGTACTTC; cdr3_aa: CSARIRDSDAYEQYF
j_call: TRBJ2-7; clone_size: few; v_call: TRBV7-2; d_call: .; cdr3_nt: TGTGCCAGCAGCTTAGAGGGATTGGTCGCGGAGCAGTACTTC; cdr3_aa: CASSLEGLVAEQYF
j_call: TRBJ1-1; clone_size: .; v_call: TRBV25-1; d_call: .; cdr3_nt: TGTGCCAGCAGTGGACGAGGGTACACTGAAGCTTTCTTT; cdr3_aa: CASSGRGYTEAFF
j_call: TRBJ1-2; clone_size: many; v_call: TRBV20-1; d_call: TRBD1; cdr3_nt: TGCAGTGCTAGAGATGTTCGGACAGGAAGAAGGTCGGGTGGCTACACCTTC; cdr3_aa: CSARDVRTGRRSGGYTF
j_call: TRBJ1-5; clone_size: many; v_call: TRBV12-3/TRBV12-4; d_call: TRBD1; cdr3_nt: TGTGCCAGCACTCAGGGGGCGGCCAATCAGCCCCAGCATTTT; cdr3_aa: CASTQGAANQPQHF
j_call: TRBJ2-1; clone_size: .; v_call: TRBV7-9; d_call: .; cdr3_nt: TGTGCCAGCAGCTTGTTGGGTCTATGGTTCTTC; cdr3_aa: CASSLLGLWFF
j_call: TRBJ2-1; clone_size: few; v_call: TRBV5-4; d_call: .; cdr3_nt: TGTGCCAGCAGCTTGTCGACTACTTTCAATGAGCAGTTCTTC; cdr3_aa: CASSLSTTFNEQFF
j_call: TRBJ2-6; clone_size: .; v_call: TRBV5-5; d_call: TRBD1; cdr3_nt: TGTGCCAGCAGCTCCCCGCGACAGGGGCCGGGGGCCAACGTCCTGACTTTC; cdr3_aa: CASSSPRQGPGANVLTF
j_call: TRBJ2-7; clone_size: many; v_call: TRBV6-1; d_call: .; cdr3_nt: TGTGCCAGCGGTGACTTAGGAGGGCTCTCCTACGAGCAGTACTTC; cdr3_aa: CASGDLGGLSYEQYF
j_call: TRBJ1-4; clone_size: few; v_call: TRBV28; d_call: TRBD1; cdr3_nt: TGTGCCAGCAGTTCGGACAGGCTCGGTGAAAAACTGTTTTTT; cdr3_aa: CASSSDRLGEKLFF
j_call: TRBJ1-4; clone_size: .; v_call: TRBV4-2; d_call: TRBD1; cdr3_nt: TGTGCCAGCAGCCAAAGACAGGGGGCAGGAGAAAAACTGTTTTTT; cdr3_aa: CASSQRQGAGEKLFF
j_call: TRBJ2-7; clone_size: .; v_call: TRBV20-1; d_call: .; cdr3_nt: TGCAGTGCTAGGGTCTACCCGGGGAACGAGCAGTACTTC; cdr3_aa: CSARVYPGNEQYF
j_call: TRBJ2-1; clone_size: .; v_call: TRBV7-2; d_call: TRBD1; cdr3_nt: TGTGCCAGCAGGGTACAGGGGGCCGACAATGAGCAGTTCTTC; cdr3_aa: CASRVQGADNEQFF
j_call: TRBJ1-5; clone_size: .; v_call: TRBV20-1; d_call: .; cdr3_nt: TGCAGTGCGCCCACAGAGGGAAGCAATCAGCCCCAGCATTTT; cdr3_aa: CSAPTEGSNQPQHF
j_call: TRBJ2-1; clone_size: few; v_call: TRBV14; d_call: .; cdr3_nt: TGTGCCAGCAGTTCCGTTTCTAGCAGGGATGAGCAGTTCTTC; cdr3_aa: CASSSVSSRDEQFF
j_call: TRBJ1-1; clone_size: .; v_call: TRBV7-2; d_call: .; cdr3_nt: TGTGCCAGCAGCACAGAGCTGGGGGGGTATCTGAACACTGAAGCTTTCTTT; cdr3_aa: CASSTELGGYLNTEAFF
j_call: TRBJ2-5; clone_size: .; v_call: TRBV23-1; d_call: .; cdr3_nt: TGCGCCAGCCAAACCCGGTGGGGGGACCAGTACTTC; cdr3_aa: CASQTRWGDQYF
j_call: TRBJ2-7; clone_size: few; v_call: TRBV3-1; d_call: TRBD2; cdr3_nt: TGTGCCAGCAGCCAAGAAACTTGGACTAGCGTCTACGAGCAGTACTTC; cdr3_aa: CASSQETWTSVYEQYF
j_call: TRBJ2-7; clone_size: .; v_call: TRBV19; d_call: .; cdr3_nt: TGTGCCACCTCGCCTGGGACAAGCGCCTACGAGCAGTACTTC; cdr3_aa: CATSPGTSAYEQYF
j_call: TRBJ2-5; clone_size: .; v_call: TRBV25-1; d_call: .; cdr3_nt: TGTGCCAGCAACTGGGGGGTAGAGGGACCGTACCAAGAGACCCAGTACTTC; cdr3_aa: CASNWGVEGPYQETQYF
j_call: TRBJ1-1; clone_size: .; v_call: TRBV5-4; d_call: .; cdr3_nt: TGTGCCAGCACCCTTAACTGGGTGCGCAACATGAACACTGAAGCTTTCTTT; cdr3_aa: CASTLNWVRNMNTEAFF
j_call: TRBJ2-4; clone_size: .; v_call: TRBV20-1; d_call: .; cdr3_nt: TGCAGTGCTAGAGATTTAATTAGTTGGAGCGGGCGGGACATTCAGTACTTC; cdr3_aa: CSARDLISWSGRDIQYF
j_call: TRBJ2-2; clone_size: few; v_call: TRBV5-1; d_call: .; cdr3_nt: TGCGCCAGCAACCTAGGAGGTCAACGGATCGGGGAGCTGTTTTTT; cdr3_aa: CASNLGGQRIGELFF
j_call: TRBJ2-7; clone_size: many; v_call: TRBV6-5; d_call: .; cdr3_nt: TGTGCCAGCAGTTACGCGGGATACGAGCAGTACTTC; cdr3_aa: CASSYAGYEQYF
j_call: TRBJ2-2; clone_size: few; v_call: TRBV7-6; d_call: .; cdr3_nt: TGTGCCACGCGGGAACCGGCCGGGGAGCTGTTTTTT; cdr3_aa: CATREPAGELFF
j_call: TRBJ2-2; clone_size: .; v_call: TRBV6-2/TRBV6-3; d_call: .; cdr3_nt: TGTGCCAGCAGTTGGACCGGGACTTTGTACACCGGGGAGCTGTTTTTT; cdr3_aa: CASSWTGTLYTGELFF
j_call: TRBJ2-7; clone_size: .; v_call: TRBV5-1; d_call: TRBD2; cdr3_nt: TGCGCCAGCAGCTTCCCCGGGGGTAGCGGGAGCTCCTACGAGCAGTACTTC; cdr3_aa: CASSFPGGSGSSYEQYF